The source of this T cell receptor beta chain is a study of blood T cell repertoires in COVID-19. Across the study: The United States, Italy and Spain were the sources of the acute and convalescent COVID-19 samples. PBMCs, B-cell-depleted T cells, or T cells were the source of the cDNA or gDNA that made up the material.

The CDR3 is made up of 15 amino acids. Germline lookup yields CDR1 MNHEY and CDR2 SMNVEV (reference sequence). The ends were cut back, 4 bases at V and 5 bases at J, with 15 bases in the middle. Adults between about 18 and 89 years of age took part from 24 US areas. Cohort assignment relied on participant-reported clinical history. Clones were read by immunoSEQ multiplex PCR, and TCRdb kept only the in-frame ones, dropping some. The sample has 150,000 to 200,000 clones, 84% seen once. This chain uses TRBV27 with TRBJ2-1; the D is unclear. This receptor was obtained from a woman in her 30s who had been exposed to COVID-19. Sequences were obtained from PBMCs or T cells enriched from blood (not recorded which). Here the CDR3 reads CASSSKVRSDNEQFF. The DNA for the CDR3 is TGTGCCAGCAGTTCAAAAGTGCGTTCCGACAATGAGCAGTTCTTC.